This TCR beta chain was documented in a study of tumor-infiltrating lymphocytes in localized non-small cell lung cancer. For the study at large: Tumor tissue and non-adjacent uninvolved lung came from each patient.

Trimming pared 8 bases from V and 8 bases from J, leaving 18 bases between. Germline V gene sequence: CDR1 SGHVS, CDR2 FQNEAQ. There are 13 residues in the CDR3. Produced via immunoSEQ multiplex PCR; TCRdb's table is partial and in-frame only. The table shows about 15,000 clones, with approximately 70% occurring only once. Remarks on this clone: Its antigen is as yet unknown.

General study results and limits: Tumor T-cell fraction was not associated with recurrence-free survival. Technical variation could not be separated from intratumor heterogeneity here. TCR sequencing covered a subset of patients with enough tissue.

V is TRBV7-8 and J is TRBJ1-2; D is undetermined. This receptor was obtained from a human donor with non-small cell lung cancer. The sequenced material came from lung tumor tissue. CDR3 loop: CASRGSLFDGYTF. CDR3 nucleotides: TGTGCCAGCCGAGGGTCCCTCTTTGACGGCTACACCTTC.